Described below is a single TCR beta chain sequence and its context. Its antigen is not known. The CDR3 extends over 13 amino acids. Trimming removed 0 bases from V and 6 bases from J, with 9 bases in between. CDR1 and CDR2 (germline): MNHEY, SVGAGI. Primers for the PCR totalled 60 Vbeta and 13 Jbeta. Data came from immunoSEQ multiplex PCR; TCRdb stores just in-frame clones and leaves some out. The sample carries 150,000 or so clones, about 85% recorded once. This sample is part of a study of cytomegalovirus exposure and HLA in healthy donors. Study conclusions and caveats: Some V segments, TRBV6-2 and TRBV6-3 among them, were indistinguishable and were therefore excluded. Three chains linked to CMV were shown in vitro to be specific for CMV antigens.

The specimen was PBMCs. This sequence originates from a man aged 25 to 45 in good health and CMV-seropositive. This sequence joins TRBV6-5 and TRBJ2-7; weak D call: TRBD2 (6 bases). For the CDR3, the DNA is TGTGCCAGCAGTTACTCGGGGCGGGGCGAGCAGTACTTC. Its protein product is CASSYSGRGEQYF.